This T cell receptor beta chain came from a study of blood T cell repertoires in COVID-19. On the study more broadly: The United States, Italy and Spain were the sources of the acute and convalescent COVID-19 samples. Sources were T cells, B-cell-depleted T cells, or PBMCs; the material itself was cDNA or gDNA.

The repertoire was sequenced with immunoSEQ multiplex PCR; TCRdb's copy has only in-frame clones and lacks some. The table includes around 130,000 clones, roughly 80% detected once. The sample taken for sequencing was peripheral blood. The TCR sequence derives from a woman older than 75 with acute or convalescent COVID-19.

The chain's CDR3 is CASSFNGGQETQYF. Written as DNA, the CDR3 is TGTGCCAGCAGCTTCAACGGGGGTCAAGAGACCCAGTACTTC. V gene TRBV3-1 (or the pseudogene TRBV3-2) combines with J gene TRBJ2-5, with D tentatively TRBD2 (6 bases). From germline, CDR1 is LGHDT and CDR2 YNNKEL (reference sequence). The CDR3 is 14 amino acids. Trimming shortened V by 5 bases and J by 2 bases, and 12 bases separated the two germline ends.